This TCR beta chain was recorded in a study of identical twins. Germline CDR1 and CDR2: MNHEY and SVGAGI. There are 15 residues in the CDR3. Trimming left V 2 bases short and J 7 bases short, with 12 bases between. This clonotype appeared a few times. TCRdb independently ran MiXCR on the 5' RACE reads; one entry per CDR3 protein. Of 450,000 to 650,000 distinct CDR3 sequences listed, 12% to 15% were seen once; the top ten hold around 0.48%. These data were likewise used in another study, on yellow fever vaccine responses in identical twins.

This chain uses TRBV6-5 with TRBJ1-6, with D perhaps matching TRBD1 (6 bases). The TCR sequence derives from a woman aged 18-30 years in good health. The sequenced sample consisted of CD4+ T cells sorted from blood. This chain's CDR3 is CASSYGRGRNSPLHF. The CDR3 nucleotides read TGTGCCAGCAGTTACGGGAGGGGGAGGAATTCACCCCTCCACTTT.